This entry lists 31 T cell receptor beta chains sequenced from one sample in a study of T cells in Graves' hyperthyroidism and ophthalmopathy. RNA transcripts yielded amplified TCR beta CDR3 regions. The study used the HTBI primer set for a first-round RT-PCR of the TCR CDR3. TCRdb re-analysed the multiplex PCR reads in MiXCR, keeping a single row per CDR3 protein. Of roughly 800,000 distinct CDR3 sequences listed, 35% to 40% are singletons. The sequenced material came from blood. The receptors were gathered from a man aged 18 to 29 with Graves' hyperthyroidism.

This clonotype occurred many times. V and J are TRBV7-6 and TRBJ1-5; D not certain. The CDR3 has 13 amino acids. V was pared by 5 bases and J by 4 bases, with 9 bases between. In germline, CDR1 is SGHVS, CDR2 FNYEAQ. CDR3 sequence: CASSPVANQPQHF. CDR3 nucleotide sequence: TGTGCCAGCAGCCCAGTGGCGAATCAGCCCCAGCATTTT. The full variable domain, in which reference TRBV7-6 and TRBJ1-5 provide the parts outside the CDR3, is GAGVSQSPRYKVTKRGQDVALRCDPISGHVSLYWYRQALGQGPEFLTYFNYEAQQDKSGLPNDRFSAERPEGSISTLTIQRTEQRDSAMYRCASSPVANQPQHFGDGTRLSIL.

Worth noting for this clonotype: One end of the junction is discordant with germline, which a read error may explain. The chain couples TRBV9 to TRBJ2-5; 8 nucleotides line up with TRBD2. CDR1 is SGDLS and CDR2 is YYNGEE in the germline V gene. This CDR3 is built from 15 residues. CDR3 DNA sequence: TGCGCCAGCAGCGATGGGAGCGGGAGTCAAGAGACCCAGTACTTC. It is translated as CASSDGSGSQETQYF.

This clonotype was found many times. The chain links TRBV6-1 to TRBJ2-7, with D tentatively TRBD2 (6 bases). Germline V gene lookup returns CDR1 MNHNS and CDR2 SASEGT. This CDR3 has 13 amino acids. V was trimmed by 7 bases and J by 0 bases, leaving 10 bases between them. The CDR3 protein is CASKETSSYEQYF. CDR3 in DNA: TGTGCCAGCAAAGAGACTAGCTCCTACGAGCAGTACTTC.

This chain links TRBV6-5 with TRBJ2-7; TRBD2 agrees at 7 bases. From germline, CDR1 is MNHEY and CDR2 SVGAGI. This CDR3 comprises 15 residues. J was trimmed by 2 bases and V by 4 bases; bases with no gene match: 8. The CDR3 loop is CASSLYREAAYEQYF. CDR3 bases: TGTGCCAGCAGTTTATACCGGGAGGCAGCCTACGAGCAGTACTTC.

This clonotype has only a few counts. The chain joins TRBV7-9 to TRBJ2-5, with TRBD2 matching 8 bases. The CDR3 is made up of 15 amino acids. Germline V lookup: CDR1 SEHNR, CDR2 FQNEAQ (reference sequence). Trimming cost V 5 bases and J 5 bases; bases outside gene matches: 10. CDR3 DNA sequence: TGTGCCAGCAGCCCGGCCGCGGGGGGATATGAGACCCAGTACTTC. Translated: CASSPAAGGYETQYF.

V gene TRBV6-1 combines with J gene TRBJ2-7; D may be TRBD1 or TRBD2 (7 bases each). Trimming took off 6 bases at V and 3 bases at J, with 24 bases between the two ends. The CDR3 sequence is 17 residues long. The germline V gene has CDR1 MNHNS and CDR2 SASEGT. The CDR3 DNA reads as TGTGCCAGCAGCCAATTAGGGACAGCTAGCGGCCTCTACGAGCAGTACTTC. Amino acid sequence: CASSQLGTASGLYEQYF.

The chain recombines TRBV12-3 or TRBV12-4 with TRBJ2-7; no clear D. This CDR3 region has 11 residues. V lost 3 bases, J lost 7 bases, and 7 bases lay in between. The CDR3 here is CASSLIWEQYF. The CDR3 nucleotides are TGTGCCAGCAGTTTGATATGGGAGCAGTACTTC.

This clonotype was counted ten times or more. This chain connects TRBV25-1 to TRBJ1-1, with TRBD1 matching over 11 bases. J gave up 4 bases and V 2 bases, and 3 bases lay outside the gene matches. Germline CDR1 reads MGHDK; CDR2 reads SYGVNS. The CDR3 spans 15 residues. CDR3 in DNA: TGTGCCAGCAGTGAAACGGGACAGGGGGGCACTGAAGCTTTCTTT. It is translated as CASSETGQGGTEAFF.

The sample holds many counts of this clonotype. The V gene is TRBV25-1, the J gene TRBJ2-7; 7 bases align to TRBD1. The junction had 2 bases not matched to a gene; V was cut back by 6 bases and J by 3 bases. CDR3 length: 12 residues. Germline lookup yields CDR1 MGHDK and CDR2 SYGVNS. This CDR3 reads CASRTGIYEQYF. CDR3 nucleotide sequence: TGTGCCAGCAGGACAGGGATCTACGAGCAGTACTTC.

Details on this clonotype: One end of the junction varies from germline; a read error may be responsible. This chain joins TRBV7-9 and TRBJ2-7; weak D call: TRBD2 (5 bases). The CDR3 totals 15 residues. Germline CDR1 SEHNR, CDR2 FQNEAQ (reference sequence). The CDR3: CASSQAAGPTYEQYF. The CDR3 DNA reads TGCGCCAGCAGCCAAGCGGCGGGTCCAACCTACGAGCAGTACTTC.

There are many counts of this clonotype. The V and J genes are TRBV7-9 and TRBJ2-5; 9 bases are shared with TRBD1. Germline V lookup: CDR1 SEHNR, CDR2 FQNEAQ (reference sequence). V lost 1 base, J lost 14 bases, and 5 bases stayed unmatched. The CDR3 consists of 12 residues. The DNA for the CDR3 is TGTGCCAGCAGCTTAGGGGACAGGGTAGGATACTTC. Protein sequence: CASSLGDRVGYF.

This clonotype was seen at least ten times. The chain links TRBV2 to TRBJ2-6, with D perhaps given as TRBD1 or TRBD2 (5 bases each). Between the trimmed V and J ends, which lost 5 bases and 0 bases, there was a span of 11 bases. CDR3 length equals 16 residues. CDR1 is SNHLY and CDR2 is FYNNEI in the germline V gene. Here the CDR3 reads CASSPGRISGANVLTF. The CDR3 DNA is TGTGCCAGCAGTCCGGGACGGATCTCTGGGGCCAACGTCCTGACTTTC.

In its sample, this clonotype was seen many times. V gene TRBV13 combines with J gene TRBJ1-3; D is possibly TRBD1 (5 bases). V shed 4 bases and J shed 0 bases, with 10 bases lying between them. The CDR3 runs 15 residues. Germline V CDR1 and CDR2: PRHDT, FYEKMQ (reference sequence). Here the CDR3 reads CASSSWGTSGNTIYF. As DNA, the CDR3 is TGTGCCAGCAGCTCCTGGGGCACCTCTGGAAACACCATATATTTT.

The V gene is TRBV10-2, the J gene TRBJ1-2; TRBD1 agrees at 8 bases. The CDR3 totals 16 residues. With V trimmed by 0 bases and J by 5 bases, 8 bases remained unmatched. Germline CDR1 is WSHSY and CDR2 is SAAADI. DNA of the CDR3: TGCGCCAGCAGTGAGTCAAGCGGGACAGGAGCTTATGGCTACACCTTC. Translation gives CASSESSGTGAYGYTF.

This sequence joins TRBV7-9 and TRBJ1-6, with a possible D match to TRBD1 (5 bases). Trimming took off 5 bases at V and 2 bases at J, with 16 bases between the two ends. The CDR3 has 17 amino acids. CDR1 SEHNR and CDR2 FQNEAQ come from the germline V gene (reference sequence). The CDR3 nucleotides are TGTGCCAGCAGCCAAGATCCCCACAGGACCTATAATTCACCCCTCCACTTT. Residues: CASSQDPHRTYNSPLHF.

In this sample, this clonotype turned up many times. V and J are TRBV7-2 and TRBJ2-7, with TRBD1 matching 10 bases. Germline V gives CDR1 SGHTA, CDR2 FQGNSA. CDR3 length equals 14 residues. Trimming at V came to 5 bases and at J to 0 bases, leaving 1 base not matched to a gene. CDR3 region: CASSGQGGSYEQYF. The CDR3 nucleotides read TGTGCCAGCAGCGGACAGGGGGGCTCCTACGAGCAGTACTTC.

This rearrangement joins TRBV4-1 to TRBJ2-5, with 7 bases identical to TRBD2. The CDR3 extends over 13 amino acids. From germline, CDR1 is MGHRA and CDR2 YSYEKL. V shed 1 base and J 5 bases; nucleotides not matched to a gene: 1. The CDR3 nucleotides read TGCGCCAGCAGCCAAGGGGAGGGGGAGACCCAGTACTTC. This gives the protein CASSQGEGETQYF.

The rearrangement uses TRBV5-1 and TRBJ1-1, with D possibly being TRBD1 (5 bases). Germline V lookup: CDR1 SGHRS, CDR2 YFSETQ. This CDR3 has 15 residues. V was clipped by 1 base and J by 1 base, with 11 bases between them. The CDR3 is CASSLRGIANTEAFF. CDR3 nucleotide sequence: TGCGCCAGCAGCTTGAGGGGAATCGCGAACACTGAAGCTTTCTTT.

This sequence joins TRBV7-9 and TRBJ1-1; 7 bases fit TRBD1. Trimming took 7 bases from V and 7 from J; bases not matched to a gene: 9. This CDR3 is built from 13 residues. Germline loops: CDR1 SEHNR, CDR2 FQNEAQ (reference sequence). The CDR3 spells CASTHRGQIEAFF. CDR3 nucleotides: TGTGCCAGCACCCACCGGGGACAGATTGAAGCTTTCTTT.

V and J are TRBV14 and TRBJ1-4, with D possibly matching TRBD1 (5 bases). Germline assignment: CDR1 SGHDN and CDR2 FVKESK. This CDR3 region has 17 residues. Trimming took 4 bases from V and 5 from J, leaving 20 bases between them. CDR3 residues: CASSPPRSDSQNEKLFF. The CDR3 nucleotides are TGTGCCAGCAGCCCCCCACGATCCGACAGTCAGAATGAAAAACTGTTTTTT. Variable domain in full (rest from reference TRBV14 and TRBJ1-4): EAGVTQFPSHSVIEKGQTVTLRCDPISGHDNLYWYRRVMGKEIKFLLHFVKESKQDESGMPNNRFLAERTGGTYSTLKVQPAELEDSGVYFCASSPPRSDSQNEKLFFGSGTQLSVL.

The chain uses TRBV10-2 and TRBJ1-1, with D maybe TRBD1 (6 bases). This CDR3 comprises 13 residues. V lost 7 bases to trimming and J lost 5 bases, with 14 bases between them. The germline CDR1 and CDR2 sequences are WSHSY and SAAADI. CDR3: CASKGGGWTEAFF. CDR3 nucleotides: TGCGCCAGCAAGGGCGGGGGCTGGACTGAAGCTTTCTTT.

Note on this clonotype: The germline gene is not matched at one end of the junction; a read error may be the cause. The rearrangement joins TRBV10-3 to TRBJ1-2; D remains unclear. Germline CDR1 ENHRY, CDR2 SYGVKD. This CDR3 spans 14 amino acids. The CDR3 DNA reads TGTGCCAGCAGTAGTGAGAAAAGTGCGCAGGGCTACACCTTC. Encoded protein: CASSSEKSAQGYTF.

This clonotype has a count of ten or more. The V call is TRBV7-3, the J call TRBJ2-5; D is unresolved. Germline CDR1 and CDR2: SGHTA and FQGTGA. CDR3 length: 11 residues. V was clipped by 11 bases and J by 5 bases, with 12 bases between them. The CDR3 spells CAAKGGETQYF. The CDR3 DNA reads TGTGCCGCCAAGGGTGGTGAGACCCAGTACTTC.

This clonotype was seen only a few times. The gene calls are TRBV7-6 and TRBJ1-4, with 7 bases lining up with TRBD1. J lost 0 bases, V lost 4 bases, and 5 bases had no gene match. This CDR3 contains 16 residues. CDR1 is SGHVS, CDR2 FNYEAQ, per germline. DNA for the CDR3: TGTGCCAGCAGCTCATTCACAGGGGCAACTAATGAAAAACTGTTTTTT. Translating gives CASSSFTGATNEKLFF.

The chain uses TRBV25-1 and TRBJ1-2, with TRBD1 matching over 7 bases. The CDR3 sequence is 14 residues long. Trimming at V came to 4 bases and at J to 6 bases, leaving 8 bases not matched to a gene. Germline CDR1 and CDR2: MGHDK and SYGVNS. DNA for the CDR3: TGTGCCAGCAGTGTTCCGGGACAGATTGATGGCTACACCTTC. As protein: CASSVPGQIDGYTF.

A remark on this clonotype: The conserved phenylalanine or tryptophan normally closing the CDR3 is absent here, so this likely arose from a read error. No DNA is shown, since the ends of the CDR3 on it are uncertain; the CDR3 is the one TCRdb lists. V and J are TRBV24-1 and TRBJ2-7. CDR1 is KGHDR, CDR2 SFDVKD, per germline. The CDR3 is made up of 8 amino acids, end residues included. The CDR3 protein is CATSDLCT.

The rearrangement joins TRBV2 to TRBJ1-2; D is unresolved. Germline assignment: CDR1 SNHLY and CDR2 FYNNEI. Trimming stripped 5 bases from V and 8 bases from J, with 18 bases between. This CDR3 is built from 14 residues. In DNA form, the CDR3 reads TGTGCCAGCAGTTACTTGGAGAGGGCGGGGGGCTACACCTTC. It codes for CASSYLERAGGYTF.

Regarding this clonotype: One end of the junction fails to match germline, which may point to a read error. The V gene is TRBV7-2, the J gene TRBJ1-1; 9 bases map to TRBD1. Germline assignment: CDR1 SGHTA and CDR2 FQGNSA. There are 15 residues in the CDR3. The CDR3 loop is CASSHSGQGNGEAFF. The CDR3 nucleotides read TGCGCCAGCAGCCATTCGGGACAGGGAAATGGTGAAGCTTTCTTT.

This clonotype occurred many times. The J gene is TRBJ1-1, the V gene TRBV29-1; 7 bases are shared with TRBD1. The V gene's germline CDR1 is SQVTM and CDR2 ANQGSEA. With V trimmed by 4 bases and J by 6 bases, 8 bases remained unmatched. The CDR3 runs to 13 residues. The CDR3 nucleotides are TGCAGCGTTGGGAGAAACAGGGGATCTGAAGCTTTCTTT. This codes for CSVGRNRGSEAFF. The full variable domain, in which reference TRBV29-1 and TRBJ1-1 provide the parts outside the CDR3, is SAVISQKPSRDICQRGTSLTIQCQVDSQVTMMFWYRQQPGQSLTLIATANQGSEATYESGFVIDKFPISRPNLTFSTLTVSNMSPEDSSIYLCSVGRNRGSEAFFGQGTRLTVV.

This clonotype came up many times. The rearrangement links TRBV24-1 to TRBJ1-5, with 10 nucleotides matching TRBD1. V was clipped by 4 bases and J by 7 bases; unmatched bases: 12. The CDR3 consists of 17 residues. Germline V gives CDR1 KGHDR, CDR2 SFDVKD. The CDR3 loop reads CATSEGTGVGVGQPQHF. The CDR3, as DNA: TGTGCCACCAGTGAAGGGACAGGGGTTGGAGTCGGGCAGCCCCAGCATTTT.

This clonotype was picked up a small number of times. This sequence joins TRBV19 and TRBJ2-5; D possibly corresponds to TRBD2 (6 bases). The V end lost 8 bases, the J end lost 5 bases, and 15 bases lay between the germline ends. Germline CDR1 LNHDA, CDR2 SQIVND (reference sequence). This CDR3 comprises 13 residues. The CDR3 here is CASSGEEWETQYF. CDR3 DNA: TGTGCCAGTTCTGGGGAGGAATGGGAGACCCAGTACTTC. Variable domain in full (rest from reference TRBV19 and TRBJ2-5): DGGITQSPKYLFRKEGQNVTLSCEQNLNHDAMYWYRQDPGQGLRLIYYSQIVNDFQKGDIAEGYSVSREKKESFPLTVTSAQKNPTAFYLCASSGEEWETQYFGPGTRLLVL.